The rows below give T cell receptor beta chains drawn from one sample of a study of blood T cell repertoires in COVID-19. The protocol was immunoSEQ multiplex PCR, while the TCRdb copy is restricted to in-frame clones and leaves out a portion. The top ten clones hold approximately 4.2% of a sample with approximately 120,000 clones, 80% of them seen once. Material for sequencing was peripheral blood. Source of these receptors: a human donor in a cohort sampled during active or convalescent COVID-19. CDR3s include the opening cysteine and the closing phenylalanine or tryptophan. A D gene is named only where the DNA matches it firmly. Part of the rows lack a size; the others show once, few, many or a class for expanded clones.

D gene,J gene,V gene,clone size,CDR3 DNA,CDR3 protein
-,TRBJ2-7,TRBV5-5,-,TGTGCCAGCAGCTCGGTCTTCTCCTACGAGCAGTACTTC,CASSSVFSYEQYF
TRBD1,TRBJ2-1,TRBV18,-,TGTGCCAGCTCACCCCCGACAGGGGCAAAATACAATGAGCAGTTCTTC,CASSPPTGAKYNEQFF
-,TRBJ1-5,TRBV6-1,-,TGTGCCAGCAGTGAAGATATTGTGTCGGCAGGGGGCAATCAGCCCCAGCATTTT,CASSEDIVSAGGNQPQHF
-,TRBJ1-6,TRBV2,few,TGTGCCAGCAGTCTAGCTTCGACCCCCGGTTCACCCCTCCACTTT,CASSLASTPGSPLHF
-,TRBJ1-2,TRBV30,-,TGTGCCTGGAGCCAGGGTTTCTATGGCTACACCTTC,CAWSQGFYGYTF
TRBD1,TRBJ2-5,TRBV4-3,-,TGCGCCAGCAGCCAAGAGGGACAGGCGTGGGAGACCCAGTACTTC,CASSQEGQAWETQYF
-,TRBJ2-2,TRBV11-2,-,TGTGCCAGCAGCGACTCCCGAGGGGGTAGCACCGGGGAGCTGTTTTTT,CASSDSRGGSTGELFF
-,TRBJ1-2,TRBV3-1/TRBV3-2,-,TGTGCCCGCAGCCTAGGGGGGGGCGGGGACCCTAACTATGGCTACACCTTC,CARSLGGGGDPNYGYTF
TRBD1,TRBJ1-5,TRBV29-1,many,TGCAGCGTTGGACAGGGTAATCAGCCCCAGCATTTT,CSVGQGNQPQHF
TRBD2,TRBJ2-2,TRBV7-2,-,TGTGCCAGCAGCTTAGCGCGTGAGCGGGGGAACACCGGGGAGCTGTTTTTT,CASSLARERGNTGELFF
TRBD1,TRBJ1-5,TRBV7-2,few,TGTGCCAGCAGCCCCCAGACAGGGGGGAATCAGCCCCAGCATTTT,CASSPQTGGNQPQHF